The 9 T cell receptor beta chains reported below all come from one sample, sequenced in a study of T cell responses to AZD1222 COVID-19 vaccine. Produced via immunoSEQ multiplex PCR; TCRdb's table is partial and in-frame only. Here the sample spans 75,000 to 100,000 clones, roughly 90% being singletons. The sample in question was peripheral blood, obtained on day 0 of AZD1222 vaccination. All receptors come from an adult in good health.

The rearrangement joins TRBV5-1 to TRBJ2-5, with TRBD2 matching 8 bases. This CDR3 contains 15 residues. Germline lookup yields CDR1 SGHRS and CDR2 YFSETQ. The trim removed 6 bases at V and 0 bases at J, leaving 7 bases unmatched. In nucleotides, the CDR3 is TGCGCCAGCACTCCGGGGGGGGCGTACCAAGAGACCCAGTACTTC. Translated: CASTPGGAYQETQYF. Drawing the rest from reference TRBV5-1 and TRBJ2-5, the complete variable domain is KAGVTQTPRYLIKTRGQQVTLSCSPISGHRSVSWYQQTPGQGLQFLFEYFSETQRNKGNFPGRFSGRQFSNSRSEMNVSTLELGDSALYLCASTPGGAYQETQYFGPGTRLLVL.

The chain couples TRBV28 to TRBJ1-6, with 9 bases lining up with TRBD1. Germline values: CDR1 MDHEN, CDR2 SYDVKM. Trimming at V came to 6 bases and at J to 9 bases, leaving 12 bases not matched to a gene. The length of the CDR3 is 16 residues. CDR3 nucleotides: TGTGCCAGCAGCATCCACCAGGGGACAGGGAGTTCACCCCTCCACTTT. Its translation is CASSIHQGTGSSPLHF.

This rearrangement joins TRBV7-2 to TRBJ1-6, with D possibly TRBD1 on 6 matching bases. The germline gives CDR1 SGHTA, CDR2 FQGNSA. The CDR3 consists of 15 residues. Trimming removed 4 bases from V and 9 bases from J, with 16 bases in between. CDR3 DNA sequence: TGTGCCAGCAGCTACCAAGGGGGGGGGATTTCACCCCTCCACTTT. It translates to CASSYQGGGISPLHF.

The chain carries TRBV7-9 and TRBJ1-1; TRBD1 is a possible D gene (5 bases). The CDR3 is 13 amino acids. Trimming took 2 bases from V and 6 from J, leaving 10 bases between them. In germline, CDR1 is SEHNR, CDR2 FQNEAQ (reference sequence). Written as DNA, the CDR3 is TGTGCCAGCAGCTTATTAAGGGGATCTGAAGCTTTCTTT. Translating it yields CASSLLRGSEAFF.

The J gene is TRBJ1-5, the V gene TRBV10-3, with TRBD1 identical over 9 bases. Per the germline V gene, CDR1 is ENHRY and CDR2 is SYGVKD. The trim removed 5 bases at V and 2 bases at J, leaving 4 bases unmatched. This CDR3 has 15 amino acids. CDR3 nucleotides: TGTGCCATCAGTCCGGGACAGGGAGGCAATCAGCCCCAGCATTTT. This encodes CAISPGQGGNQPQHF.

The chain is built from TRBV11-3 and TRBJ2-3, with 8 bases aligning to TRBD2. Germline CDR1 reads SGHNT; CDR2 reads YENEEA. This CDR3 is 17 amino acids long. Trimming cost V 4 bases and J 1 base; bases outside gene matches: 10. As DNA, the CDR3 is TGTGCCAGCAGCTACAGCGGGAGTGTTGTCGGCACAGATACGCAGTATTTT. It is translated as CASSYSGSVVGTDTQYF.

This clone has only one observation. V is TRBV3-1 (or the pseudogene TRBV3-2) and J is TRBJ2-1; 10 bases fit TRBD2. CDR3 length: 19 residues. The germline gives CDR1 LGHDT, CDR2 YNNKEL (reference sequence). The trim removed 1 base at V and 4 bases at J, leaving 13 bases unmatched. As DNA, the CDR3 is TGTGCCAGCAGCCAAGGGCCCACCCAAAGGACTAGCGGATACAATGAGCAGTTCTTC. Protein: CASSQGPTQRTSGYNEQFF.

The chain carries TRBV2 and TRBJ2-3; D gene uncertain. The CDR3 totals 13 residues. Germline lookup yields CDR1 SNHLY and CDR2 FYNNEI. Trimming removed 4 bases at V and 2 bases at J, with 7 bases between. The CDR3 is CASSGTATDTQYF. The CDR3 DNA follows: TGTGCCAGCAGTGGCACGGCCACAGATACGCAGTATTTT.

The J gene is TRBJ1-5, the V gene TRBV30; D is unresolved. The CDR3 extends over 13 amino acids. CDR1 is GTSNPN, CDR2 SVGIG, per germline (reference sequence). Trimming cost V 3 bases and J 6 bases, with 12 bases left between them. CDR3 coding DNA: TGTGCCTGGAGAGGGCAGGCCGGTCAGCCCCAGCATTTT. This translates into CAWRGQAGQPQHF.